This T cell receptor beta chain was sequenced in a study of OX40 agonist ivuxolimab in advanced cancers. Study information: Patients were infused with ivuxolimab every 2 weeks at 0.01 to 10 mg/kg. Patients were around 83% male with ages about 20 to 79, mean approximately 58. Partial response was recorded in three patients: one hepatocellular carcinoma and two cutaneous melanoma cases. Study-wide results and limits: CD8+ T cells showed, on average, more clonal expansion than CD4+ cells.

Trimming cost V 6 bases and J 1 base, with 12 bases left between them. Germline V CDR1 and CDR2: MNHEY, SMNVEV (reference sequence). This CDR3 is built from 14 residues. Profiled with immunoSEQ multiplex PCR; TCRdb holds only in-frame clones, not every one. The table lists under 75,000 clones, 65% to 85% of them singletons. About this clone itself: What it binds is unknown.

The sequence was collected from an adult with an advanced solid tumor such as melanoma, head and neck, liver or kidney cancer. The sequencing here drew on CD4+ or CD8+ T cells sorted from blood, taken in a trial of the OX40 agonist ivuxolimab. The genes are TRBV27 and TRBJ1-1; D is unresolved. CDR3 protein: CASRAVGRNTEAFF. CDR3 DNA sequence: TGTGCCAGCAGAGCAGTTGGGAGGAACACTGAAGCTTTCTTT.